Following are 20 T cell receptor beta chains from one sample sequenced in a study of cytomegalovirus exposure and HLA in healthy donors. 13 Jbeta primers and 60 Vbeta primers were used for the PCR. TCRdb's table, derived via immunoSEQ multiplex PCR, lists solely in-frame clones and lacks some. Counted here are approximately 120,000 clones, 83% occurring once; the ten biggest clones make up approximately 3.8%. Material for sequencing was PBMCs. These receptors were obtained from a woman in her thirties or forties in good health and CMV-seropositive.

The chain combines TRBV1 with TRBJ1-3. TRBV1 has pseudogene status. The CDR3 runs 15 residues. CDR3 coding DNA: TGCACCAGCAGCCAAGAAAGCACCCTCGGAAACACCATATATTTT. This gives the protein CTSSQESTLGNTIYF.

This chain uses TRBV4-3 with TRBJ2-3, with 8 bases aligning to TRBD1. The CDR3 totals 15 residues. The trim removed 4 bases at V and 1 base at J, leaving 4 bases unmatched. Germline lookup yields CDR1 LGHNA and CDR2 YSLEER. For the CDR3, the DNA is TGCGCCAGCAGCCTAGGACAGGGCGGCACAGATACGCAGTATTTT. It encodes CASSLGQGGTDTQYF.

The chain employs TRBV10-2 and TRBJ1-2, with D possibly being TRBD1 (5 bases). V lost 6 bases and J 8 bases, leaving 13 bases between the germline ends. The CDR3 runs 12 residues. Germline V gives CDR1 WSHSY, CDR2 SAAADI. CDR3 sequence (DNA): TGCGCCAGCAGGCGGTCGGGGGAGGGCTACACCTTC. Translated, it gives CASRRSGEGYTF.

This clone was recorded once. This chain links TRBV5-1 with TRBJ2-7; 9 nucleotides align to TRBD2. The CDR3 loop spans 18 amino acids. Germline CDR1 is SGHRS and CDR2 is YFSETQ. Trimming cost V 0 bases and J 3 bases; bases outside gene matches: 13. The chain's CDR3 is CASSLAGGRAGSSYEQYF. The CDR3 nucleotides are TGCGCCAGCAGCTTGGCTGGCGGGAGGGCCGGTTCGAGCTACGAGCAGTACTTC.

The chain couples TRBV7-9 to TRBJ1-4, with 7 bases fitting TRBD1. The CDR3 covers 14 residues. Germline CDR1 SEHNR, CDR2 FQNEAQ (reference sequence). The V segment lost 4 bases and the J segment 8 bases; nucleotides outside the gene matches: 7. This chain's CDR3 is CASSSPGQQEKLFF. The CDR3 DNA sequence: TGTGCCAGCAGCTCCCCGGGACAGCAAGAAAAACTGTTTTTT.

The rearrangement uses TRBV7-2 and TRBJ2-2; possibly TRBD1 for D (6 bases). The CDR3 is made up of 15 amino acids. Germline V gives CDR1 SGHTA, CDR2 FQGNSA. Trimming took 5 bases from V and 0 from J, leaving 10 bases between them. Written as DNA, the CDR3 is TGTGCCAGCAGCCCACAGGGTACGAACACCGGGGAGCTGTTTTTT. Protein: CASSPQGTNTGELFF. The whole variable domain, remainder taken from reference TRBV7-2 and TRBJ2-2, is GAGVSQSPSNKVTEKGKDVELRCDPISGHTALYWYRQSLGQGLEFLIYFQGNSAPDKSGLPSDRFSAERTGGSVSTLTIQRTQQEDSAVYLCASSPQGTNTGELFFGEGSRLTVL.

This clone was recorded a few times. CDR3 coding DNA: TGTGCCAGCAGCACAGGGGGCACTGAAGCTTTCTTT. Translation: CASSTGGTEAFF. V is TRBV11-2 and J is TRBJ1-1; 8 positions agree with TRBD1. The germline V gene has CDR1 SGHAT and CDR2 FQNNGV. V lost 5 bases, J lost 4 bases, and 0 bases stayed unmatched. The length of the CDR3 is 12 residues.

The CDR3 DNA sequence: TGTGCCAGCAGTGTGACAGGGGTCGGCAATCAGCCCCAGCATTTT. Protein product: CASSVTGVGNQPQHF. The chain combines TRBV28 with TRBJ1-5, with 8 bases aligning to TRBD1. This CDR3 has 15 residues. V was pared by 5 bases and J by 2 bases, with 5 bases of the junction left unmatched. The germline gives CDR1 MDHEN, CDR2 SYDVKM.

V and J are TRBV5-1 and TRBJ1-1, with 8 bases lining up with TRBD1. V trimming: 0 bases; J trimming: 1 base; junction bases outside the gene matches: 11. The CDR3 runs to 18 residues. Germline V CDR1 and CDR2: SGHRS, YFSETQ. CDR3 DNA: TGCGCCAGCAGCTTGGACAGGGGGGATAACATAAGGAACACTGAAGCTTTCTTT. Protein product: CASSLDRGDNIRNTEAFF.

The rearrangement uses TRBV5-1 and TRBJ2-3; possible D gene TRBD2, 6 bases. Germline-derived CDR1 and CDR2 are SGHRS and YFSETQ. This CDR3 is 16 amino acids long. V was clipped by 2 bases and J by 0 bases, with 13 bases between them. CDR3 in amino acids: CASSFMGGVSTDTQYF. Written as DNA, the CDR3 is TGCGCCAGCAGCTTTATGGGGGGAGTTAGCACAGATACGCAGTATTTT.

The genes are TRBV19 and TRBJ2-1, with 7 bases aligning to TRBD2. The CDR3 has 13 amino acids. CDR1 and CDR2 (germline): LNHDA, SQIVND (reference sequence). V was pared by 4 bases and J by 8 bases, with 5 bases of the junction left unmatched. The CDR3 coding sequence is TGTGCCAGTAGTAGCGGGAGATGGGATGAGCAGTTCTTC. Translating gives CASSSGRWDEQFF.

The table lists this clone with a count of one. The chain couples TRBV28 to TRBJ1-2; weak D call: TRBD1 (6 bases). The ends were cut back, 3 bases at V and 8 bases at J, with 19 bases in the middle. The germline gives CDR1 MDHEN, CDR2 SYDVKM. This CDR3 comprises 15 residues. The CDR3 DNA sequence: TGTGCCAGCAGTTTCGCCGAACAGGGCGTCGGAGGCTACACCTTC. Translating it yields CASSFAEQGVGGYTF.

The V gene is TRBV19, the J gene TRBJ2-3; the match to TRBD1 covers 7 bases. In germline, CDR1 is LNHDA, CDR2 SQIVND (reference sequence). V was clipped by 9 bases and J by 0 bases; unmatched bases: 9. The CDR3 extends over 15 amino acids. The CDR3 protein is CASSEQGSSTDTQYF. In DNA form, the CDR3 reads TGTGCCAGCTCCGAACAGGGGTCTAGCACAGATACGCAGTATTTT.

V and J are TRBV7-9 and TRBJ2-7; D gene uncertain. CDR1 and CDR2 (germline): SEHNR, FQNEAQ (reference sequence). V was shortened by 6 bases and J by 0 bases, with 9 bases between the two germline ends. The CDR3 sequence is 13 residues long. The CDR3 DNA reads TGTGCCAGCAGTCTGAGCCCCTCCTACGAGCAGTACTTC. It codes for CASSLSPSYEQYF.

The chain combines TRBV7-3 with TRBJ2-7, with TRBD1 matching 7 bases. The CDR3 is made up of 14 amino acids. The germline CDR1 and CDR2 sequences are SGHTA and FQGTGA. Losses at the gene ends were 4 bases for V and 1 base for J; bases not matched to a gene: 4. The CDR3 DNA is TGTGCCAGCAGCTATGGGGACAGATCCTACGAGCAGTACTTC. It translates to CASSYGDRSYEQYF.

V gene TRBV4-3 combines with J gene TRBJ2-1, with TRBD2 matching over 8 bases. The germline V gene encodes CDR1 LGHNA and CDR2 YSLEER. V lost 4 bases to trimming and J lost 3 bases; unmatched junction nucleotides: 5. This CDR3 comprises 15 residues. The CDR3 region is CASSPLAGNYNEQFF. The CDR3, as DNA: TGCGCCAGCAGCCCTCTAGCGGGCAACTACAATGAGCAGTTCTTC.

The rearrangement joins TRBV2 to TRBJ2-7; D gene uncertain. The CDR3 is 13 residues long. The V gene lost 4 bases and the J gene lost 5 bases, with 12 bases spanning the gap. Germline V gene data show CDR1 as SNHLY and CDR2 as FYNNEI. The CDR3 loop is CASSVVPRNEQYF. The CDR3 DNA follows: TGTGCCAGCAGTGTTGTCCCCAGAAACGAGCAGTACTTC.

The genes are TRBV4-2 and TRBJ2-3; TRBD2 agrees at 7 bases. The germline V gene encodes CDR1 LGHNA and CDR2 YNFKEQ. V was pared by 0 bases and J by 2 bases, with 8 bases of the junction left unmatched. The CDR3 runs 17 residues. CDR3 in amino acids: CASSQDRGGPPTDTQYF. Here the CDR3 DNA reads TGTGCCAGCAGCCAAGATAGGGGAGGGCCTCCCACAGATACGCAGTATTTT.

This clone showed up just once. J is TRBJ2-3 and V is TRBV9; 10 bases match TRBD2. The J segment lost 2 bases and the V segment lost 3 bases, leaving 6 bases of the junction unmatched. The V gene's germline CDR1 is SGDLS and CDR2 YYNGEE. CDR3 length: 16 residues. The CDR3 DNA reads as TGTGCCAGCAGCGATCGGACTAGCGGTTTCACAGATACGCAGTATTTT. Translating gives CASSDRTSGFTDTQYF.

The rearrangement uses TRBV7-8 and TRBJ2-5, with 8 nucleotides matching TRBD1. The CDR3 extends over 16 amino acids. From germline, CDR1 is SGHVS and CDR2 FQNEAQ. The junction had 10 bases not matched to a gene; V was cut back by 5 bases and J by 2 bases. For the CDR3, the DNA is TGTGCCAGCAGCCACACCGGGACAGGAGATCAAGAGACCCAGTACTTC. Protein product: CASSHTGTGDQETQYF.